This T cell receptor (beta chain) was retrieved from a study of human T cells and chemical hapten exposure. In the study overall: Across the whole study, which lasted 20 to 30 weeks, patients were given diphenylcyclopropenone on the scalp once a week. Chiefly women, the patients showed alopecia areata, totalis or universalis.

Many counts were recorded for this clonotype. The germline CDR1 and CDR2 sequences are SQVTM and ANQGSEA. This CDR3 spans 11 amino acids. The V end was cut by 8 bases, the J end by 7 bases, with 14 bases between. TCRdb recomputed calls from the RACE reads with MiXCR, one row per CDR3 protein. Of approximately 95,000 distinct CDR3 sequences in the sample, around 10% were seen once. Time point indicated: patch test 2, 6 weeks after DPC sensitization. The treatment is: therapeutic diphenylcyclopropenone sensitization with weekly scalp DPC. The sample in question was whole blood, obtained in connection with sensitization to the hapten diphenylcyclopropenone (DPC). The gene calls are TRBV29-1 and TRBJ1-2; perhaps TRBD1 as D (6 bases). The source of this sequence is a woman aged 40 to 55 with alopecia areata. Some clones in this sample may be carry-over from other donors' samples. The CDR3 DNA follows: TGCAGCTCAGAAGGGGGTCTTGGCTACACCTTC. This encodes CSSEGGLGYTF.